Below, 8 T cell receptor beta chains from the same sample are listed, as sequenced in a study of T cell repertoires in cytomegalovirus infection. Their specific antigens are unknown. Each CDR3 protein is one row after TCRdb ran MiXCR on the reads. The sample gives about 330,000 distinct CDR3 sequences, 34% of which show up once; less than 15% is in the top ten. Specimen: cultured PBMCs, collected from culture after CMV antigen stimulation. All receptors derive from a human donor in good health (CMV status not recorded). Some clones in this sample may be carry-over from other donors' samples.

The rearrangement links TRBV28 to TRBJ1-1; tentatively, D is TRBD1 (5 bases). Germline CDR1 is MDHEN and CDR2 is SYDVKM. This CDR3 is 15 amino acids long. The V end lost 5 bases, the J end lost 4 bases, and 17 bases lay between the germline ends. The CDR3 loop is CASSPRDGAFTEAFF. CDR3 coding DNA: TGTGCCAGCAGTCCCCGGGACGGAGCCTTCACTGAAGCTTTCTTT.

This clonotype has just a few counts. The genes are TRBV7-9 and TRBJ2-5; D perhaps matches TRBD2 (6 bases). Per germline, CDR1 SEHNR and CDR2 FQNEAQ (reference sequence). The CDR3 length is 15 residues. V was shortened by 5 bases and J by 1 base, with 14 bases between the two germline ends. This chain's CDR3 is CASSPARDFQETQYF. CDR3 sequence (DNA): TGTGCCAGCAGCCCCGCCCGGGACTTCCAAGAGACCCAGTACTTC.

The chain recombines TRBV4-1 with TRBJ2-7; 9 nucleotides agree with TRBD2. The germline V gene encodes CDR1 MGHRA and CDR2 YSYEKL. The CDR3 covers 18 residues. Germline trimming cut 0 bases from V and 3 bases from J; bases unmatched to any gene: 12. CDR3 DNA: TGCGCCAGCAGCCAAGACCCAATAGCGGGAGCACTCTACTACGAGCAGTACGTC. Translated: CASSQDPIAGALYYEQYV.

CDR3 sequence reads: CSASDPARITSTDTQYF. CDR3 DNA: TGCAGTGCTAGCGACCCTGCGAGGATTACTAGCACAGATACGCAGTATTTT. V is TRBV20-1 and J is TRBJ2-3; D gene unclear. CDR3 length equals 17 residues. Deletions cut 3 bases from V and 0 bases from J, with 19 bases between. Germline values: CDR1 DFQATT, CDR2 SNEGSKA (reference sequence).

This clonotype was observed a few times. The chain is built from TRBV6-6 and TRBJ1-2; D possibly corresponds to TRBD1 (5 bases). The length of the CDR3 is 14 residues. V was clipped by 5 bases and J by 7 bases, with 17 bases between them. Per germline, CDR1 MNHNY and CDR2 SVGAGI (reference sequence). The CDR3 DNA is TGTGCCAGCAGTGAGACGGGCAGGGAGGCTGGCTACACCTTC. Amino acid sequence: CASSETGREAGYTF.

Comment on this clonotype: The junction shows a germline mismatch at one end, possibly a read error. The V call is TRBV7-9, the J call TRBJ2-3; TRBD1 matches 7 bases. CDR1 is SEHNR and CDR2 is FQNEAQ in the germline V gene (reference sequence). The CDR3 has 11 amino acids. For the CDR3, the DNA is TGTGCCAGCAGCTTAGGGACAGGCCGAAGTTTT. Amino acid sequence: CASSLGTGRSF.

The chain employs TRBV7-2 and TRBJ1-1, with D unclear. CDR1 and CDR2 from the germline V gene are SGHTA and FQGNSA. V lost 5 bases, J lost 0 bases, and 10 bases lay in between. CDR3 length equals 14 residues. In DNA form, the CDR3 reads TGTGCCAGCAGCCCTTGGGTCATGAACACTGAAGCTTTCTTT. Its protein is CASSPWVMNTEAFF.

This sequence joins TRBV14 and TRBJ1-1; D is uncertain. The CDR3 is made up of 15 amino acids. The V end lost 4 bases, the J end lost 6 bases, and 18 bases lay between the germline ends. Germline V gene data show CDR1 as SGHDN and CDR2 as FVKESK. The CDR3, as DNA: TGTGCCAGCAGCCGCCGGGCGGGTAAGGAGGCTGAAGCTTTCTTT. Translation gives CASSRRAGKEAEAFF. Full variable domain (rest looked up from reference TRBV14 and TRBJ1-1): EAGVTQFPSHSVIEKGQTVTLRCDPISGHDNLYWYRRVMGKEIKFLLHFVKESKQDESGMPNNRFLAERTGGTYSTLKVQPAELEDSGVYFCASSRRAGKEAEAFFGQGTRLTVV.